Following are 29 T cell receptor beta chains from one sample sequenced in a study of Graves' ophthalmopathy and Graves' hyperthyroidism. Beta-chain TCR CDR3 regions were amplified from RNA transcripts. HTBI primers were used in a first-round RT-PCR, which preceded a second-round multiplex PCR. TCRdb called the multiplex PCR reads again in MiXCR, with one record for every CDR3 protein. The sample holds some 410,000 distinct CDR3 sequences, around a fifth seen once. The sample consisted of peripheral blood. All receptors come from a woman between 18 and 30 years old with stable Graves' hyperthyroidism.

This clonotype was seen ten or more times. V usage is TRBV20-1 and J usage is TRBJ1-5; D is ambiguous. This CDR3 is 14 amino acids long. Germline loops: CDR1 DFQATT, CDR2 SNEGSKA (reference sequence). Trimming took 5 bases from V and 3 from J, leaving 14 bases between them. CDR3 sequence (DNA): TGCAGTGCTCGGAGAAGGGCCCCCAATCAGCCCCAGCATTTT. Protein sequence: CSARRRAPNQPQHF.

The chain is built from TRBV4-1 and TRBJ1-3; D is unresolved. CDR1 is MGHRA and CDR2 is YSYEKL in the germline V gene. The CDR3 contains 15 residues. The V gene lost 1 base and the J gene lost 4 bases, with 11 bases spanning the gap. The CDR3 protein is CASSQGDGKGNTIYF. The CDR3 coding sequence is TGCGCCAGCAGCCAAGGGGATGGTAAAGGAAACACCATATATTTT.

This clonotype was counted many times. The chain uses TRBV20-1 and TRBJ1-5; D gene uncertain. CDR3 length equals 13 residues. Germline CDR1 and CDR2: DFQATT and SNEGSKA (reference sequence). The V end was cut by 4 bases, the J end by 5 bases, with 12 bases between. In nucleotides, the CDR3 is TGCAGTGCTACGGAAGGCGACGATCAGCCCCAGCATTTT. Translation gives CSATEGDDQPQHF.

The rearrangement joins TRBV6-1 to TRBJ2-7; possibly TRBD1 for D (6 bases). CDR3 size: 15 residues. Deletions cut 7 bases from V and 2 bases from J, with 18 bases between. Germline V gene lookup returns CDR1 MNHNS and CDR2 SASEGT. The CDR3 DNA reads TGTGCCAGCACCCCTGGGACATCACAGACCTACGAGCAGTACTTC. Encoded protein: CASTPGTSQTYEQYF.

This clonotype was counted a few times. The gene calls are TRBV7-9 and TRBJ2-7, with 13 positions matching TRBD2. The germline V gene encodes CDR1 SEHNR and CDR2 FQNEAQ (reference sequence). With V trimmed by 6 bases and J by 4 bases, 6 bases remained unmatched. This CDR3 region has 15 residues. In nucleotides, the CDR3 is TGTGCCAGCAGGGCTGGACTAGCGGGAGTGTACGAGCAGTACTTC. This sequence encodes CASRAGLAGVYEQYF.

This clonotype was recorded many times. The gene calls are TRBV6-2 or TRBV6-3 and TRBJ1-5; 8 bases are shared with TRBD1. CDR1 is MNHEY and CDR2 is SVGEGT in the germline V gene. The CDR3 extends over 15 amino acids. The J segment lost 7 bases and the V segment lost 2 bases, leaving 7 bases of the junction unmatched. CDR3: CASSYGGQGGQPQHF. The CDR3 coding sequence is TGTGCCAGCAGTTACGGCGGACAGGGCGGCCAGCCCCAGCATTTT.

This clonotype was recorded many times. The rearrangement links TRBV30 to TRBJ2-5; 9 nucleotides align to TRBD1. V was clipped by 5 bases and J by 4 bases; unmatched bases: 2. Germline V gives CDR1 GTSNPN, CDR2 SVGIG (reference sequence). The CDR3 is 12 amino acids. The CDR3 region has the DNA TGTGCCTGGGGACAGGGGACAGAGACCCAGTACTTC. This translates into CAWGQGTETQYF.

Concerning this clonotype itself: With a much larger clone just one base away, this may be a read error. The chain uses TRBV5-1 and TRBJ2-2; TRBD2 matches 10 bases. Germline V gene data show CDR1 as SGHRS and CDR2 as YFSETQ. The CDR3 sequence is 15 residues long. Here the CDR3 DNA reads TGCGCCAGCAGCGGGACTAGCGATTCGACCGGGGAGCTGTGTTTT. Amino acids: CASSGTSDSTGELCF. The variable domain in full, with the rest retrieved from reference TRBV5-1 and TRBJ2-2, is KAGVTQTPRYLIKTRGQQVTLSCSPISGHRSVSWYQQTPGQGLQFLFEYFSETQRNKGNFPGRFSGRQFSNSRSEMNVSTLELGDSALYLCASSGTSDSTGELCFGEGSRLTVL.

The table lists this clonotype with a few counts. CDR3 bases: TGTGCCACCAGCAGAGAGAAGTCGTTCGAGGAGGCTAGCTGGGAGACCCAGTACTTC. Its translation is CATSREKSFEEASWETQYF. The rearrangement links TRBV15 to TRBJ2-5, with TRBD2 as a possible D gene (5 bases). Germline CDR1 is LNHNV and CDR2 is YYDKDF (reference sequence). Trimming left V 0 bases short and J 5 bases short, with 25 bases between. The length of the CDR3 is 19 residues. The full variable domain, completed using reference TRBV15 and TRBJ2-5, is DAMVIQNPRYQVTQFGKPVTLSCSQTLNHNVMYWYQQKSSQAPKLLFHYYDKDFNNEADTPDNFQSRRPNTSFCFLDIRSPGLGDTAMYLCATSREKSFEEASWETQYFGPGTRLLVL.

This clonotype was counted ten times or more. CDR3 nucleotides: TGTGCCACCCAAAAGGAGGTTAGGCCCTCTAACACTGAAGCTTTCTTT. Its protein is CATQKEVRPSNTEAFF. This chain uses TRBV18 with TRBJ1-1; the D is unclear. The CDR3 sequence is 16 residues long. V was trimmed by 10 bases and J by 2 bases, leaving 23 bases between them. CDR1 and CDR2 from the germline V gene are KGHSH and LQKENI.

This chain uses TRBV28 with TRBJ2-6; D remains ambiguous. Trimming took 2 bases from V and 4 from J, leaving 9 bases between them. The CDR3 contains 15 residues. Germline V gene lookup returns CDR1 MDHEN and CDR2 SYDVKM. CDR3 loop: CASSLIGSGANVLTF. The CDR3 DNA follows: TGTGCCAGCAGTTTAATCGGGTCCGGGGCCAACGTCCTGACTTTC.

Remarks on this clonotype: One end of the junction fails to match germline, which may point to a read error. CDR3 protein: CSTRDPADSSPQHF. The CDR3 nucleotides are TGCAGTACTAGAGATCCGGCAGATTCATCGCCCCAGCATTTT. This chain connects TRBV20-1 to TRBJ1-5; no firm D call. Germline V lookup: CDR1 DFQATT, CDR2 SNEGSKA (reference sequence). The CDR3 covers 14 residues.

This clonotype was counted at least ten times. The gene calls are TRBV5-6 and TRBJ1-2; TRBD1 might be the D (6 bases). The germline V gene has CDR1 SGHDT and CDR2 YYEEEE. V lost 5 bases, J lost 3 bases, and 14 bases lay in between. The CDR3 spans 14 residues. CDR3 nucleotide sequence: TGTGCCAGCAGTCCGTGGGGGGCCCACTATGGCTACACCTTC. Translation: CASSPWGAHYGYTF.

This clonotype was detected ten times or more. The chain links TRBV20-1 to TRBJ2-7; TRBD1 is a possible D gene (6 bases). Germline V lookup: CDR1 DFQATT, CDR2 SNEGSKA (reference sequence). CDR3 length: 15 amino acids. Trimming took off 0 bases at V and 7 bases at J, with 19 bases between the two ends. CDR3 region: CSARDLQGHLEEQYF. The CDR3 DNA follows: TGCAGTGCTAGAGATCTGCAGGGGCATCTTGAAGAGCAGTACTTC.

In its sample, this clonotype was seen many times. The chain has TRBV24-1 and TRBJ1-2; a weak D match, TRBD1 (5 bases). Trimming cost V 4 bases and J 4 bases, with 15 bases left between them. The CDR3 loop spans 15 amino acids. In germline, CDR1 is KGHDR, CDR2 SFDVKD. The CDR3 spells CATSDPTTGAYGYTF. CDR3 DNA: TGTGCCACCAGTGACCCGACGACTGGGGCCTATGGCTACACCTTC.

This clonotype was observed at least ten times. The rearrangement links TRBV7-2 to TRBJ2-7, with unresolved D. The CDR3 runs 13 residues. V lost 2 bases to trimming and J lost 2 bases, with 7 bases between them. CDR1 and CDR2 (germline): SGHTA, FQGNSA. CDR3 protein: CASSLRWAYEQYF. The CDR3 region has the DNA TGTGCCAGCAGCTTAAGGTGGGCCTACGAGCAGTACTTC.

This clonotype was counted at least ten times. The chain is built from TRBV19 and TRBJ1-1; 9 bases fit TRBD1. The ends lost 5 bases at V and 0 bases at J; junction bases unmatched: 13. This CDR3 has 18 amino acids. CDR1 is LNHDA and CDR2 is SQIVND in the germline V gene (reference sequence). The CDR3 spells CASSRSVQGARVNTEAFF. CDR3 DNA: TGTGCCAGTAGTCGATCCGTACAGGGGGCCCGGGTGAACACTGAAGCTTTCTTT.

This clonotype was seen many times. This chain joins TRBV5-1 and TRBJ2-7; TRBD2 matches 7 bases. The length of the CDR3 is 14 residues. CDR1 is SGHRS and CDR2 is YFSETQ in the germline V gene. J lost 4 bases, V lost 0 bases, and 4 bases had no gene match. Written as DNA, the CDR3 is TGCGCCAGCAGCTTGGAACTAGCGCGTTACGAGCAGTACTTC. Its translation is CASSLELARYEQYF.

This clonotype was seen many times. The V and J genes are TRBV5-1 and TRBJ2-7; 7 bases align to TRBD1. This CDR3 region has 15 residues. V gave up 0 bases and J gave up 5 bases; unmatched junction bases: 8. In germline, CDR1 is SGHRS, CDR2 YFSETQ. As DNA, the CDR3 is TGCGCCAGCAGCTTGGCCCCCCTAACAGGGGACGAGCAGTACTTC. Its protein product is CASSLAPLTGDEQYF.

This clonotype was observed many times. This rearrangement joins TRBV27 to TRBJ1-2, with TRBD1 as a possible D gene (6 bases). This CDR3 spans 18 amino acids. Trimming left V 4 bases short and J 5 bases short, with 26 bases between. Germline-derived CDR1 and CDR2 are MNHEY and SMNVEV (reference sequence). The CDR3 region is CASSSVEGFFRGEYGYTF. The CDR3, as DNA: TGTGCCAGCAGTTCCGTAGAAGGTTTCTTCAGGGGAGAATATGGCTACACCTTC.

This clonotype was detected many times. The genes are TRBV5-1 and TRBJ1-1, with TRBD1 identical over 7 bases. This CDR3 spans 14 amino acids. V lost 5 bases, J lost 0 bases, and 4 bases stayed unmatched. Germline-derived CDR1 and CDR2 are SGHRS and YFSETQ. This chain's CDR3 is CASRRDSLNTEAFF. In DNA, the CDR3 is TGCGCCAGCAGGAGGGACAGCCTGAACACTGAAGCTTTCTTT.

The sample holds many counts of this clonotype. CDR3 loop: CASSYHRTQETQYF. For the CDR3, the DNA is TGTGCCAGCAGTTATCACAGAACTCAAGAGACCCAGTACTTC. The chain is built from TRBV6-2 or TRBV6-3 and TRBJ2-5; D unresolved. Germline V gene lookup returns CDR1 MNHEY and CDR2 SVGEGT. This CDR3 spans 14 amino acids. Trimming left V 3 bases short and J 2 bases short, with 10 bases between.

The chain recombines TRBV13 with TRBJ1-1, with unresolved D. Trimming shortened V by 5 bases and J by 5 bases, and 15 bases separated the two germline ends. Per germline, CDR1 PRHDT and CDR2 FYEKMQ (reference sequence). The CDR3 length is 14 residues. The CDR3 spells CASSVQPGMTEAFF. The CDR3 nucleotides read TGTGCCAGCAGCGTACAGCCGGGGATGACTGAAGCTTTCTTT.

This clonotype was detected ten times or more. The J gene is TRBJ2-7, the V gene TRBV6-1, with 9 bases matching TRBD2. Per the germline V gene, CDR1 is MNHNS and CDR2 is SASEGT. With V trimmed by 7 bases and J by 5 bases, 9 bases remained unmatched. This CDR3 comprises 14 residues. For the CDR3, the DNA is TGTGCCAGCACCCGACTAGCGGCGGTCAACGAGCAGTACTTC. It encodes CASTRLAAVNEQYF.

There are many counts of this clonotype. The rearrangement uses TRBV25-1 and TRBJ2-7, with D perhaps matching TRBD1 or TRBD2 (5 bases each). The CDR3 length is 14 residues. Germline CDR1 MGHDK, CDR2 SYGVNS. V lost 3 bases and J lost 7, with 16 bases in between. DNA for the CDR3: TGTGCCAGCAGTGACTCGGGACCCATAGGGGAGCAGTACTTC. This codes for CASSDSGPIGEQYF.

This clonotype was observed at least ten times. The chain combines TRBV15 with TRBJ1-1, with unresolved D. This CDR3 contains 14 residues. The V gene's germline CDR1 is LNHNV and CDR2 YYDKDF (reference sequence). The V and J ends lost 1 base and 0 bases respectively, with 6 bases between them. CDR3 loop: CATSRGSLNTEAFF. The CDR3 nucleotides are TGTGCCACCAGCAGAGGTTCACTGAACACTGAAGCTTTCTTT.

This clonotype was recorded many times. The chain uses TRBV6-2 or TRBV6-3 and TRBJ1-1, with D possibly TRBD1 on 5 matching bases. Germline-derived CDR1 and CDR2 are MNHEY and SVGEGT. The CDR3 has 14 amino acids. Trimming took 10 bases from V and 0 from J, leaving 15 bases between them. CDR3 nucleotides: TGTGCCATCGGGCGGCAGGGAATGAACACTGAAGCTTTCTTT. This sequence encodes CAIGRQGMNTEAFF.

In its sample, this clonotype was seen many times. The V and J genes are TRBV29-1 and TRBJ1-1, with 7 bases aligning to TRBD1. This CDR3 has 11 residues. The junction had 5 bases not matched to a gene; V was cut back by 6 bases and J by 7 bases. CDR1 and CDR2 (germline): SQVTM, ANQGSEA. CDR3 bases: TGCAGCGTGCAAGACAGGGTTGAAGCTTTCTTT. Translation gives CSVQDRVEAFF.

This clonotype was seen ten or more times. The chain employs TRBV12-3 or TRBV12-4 and TRBJ1-1; D perhaps matches TRBD1 (5 bases). This CDR3 comprises 15 residues. Between the trimmed V and J ends, which lost 4 bases and 1 base, there was a span of 13 bases. CDR3 nucleotides: TGTGCCAGCAGTTCCAGGGTAAGCAAGAACACTGAAGCTTTCTTT. This encodes CASSSRVSKNTEAFF.